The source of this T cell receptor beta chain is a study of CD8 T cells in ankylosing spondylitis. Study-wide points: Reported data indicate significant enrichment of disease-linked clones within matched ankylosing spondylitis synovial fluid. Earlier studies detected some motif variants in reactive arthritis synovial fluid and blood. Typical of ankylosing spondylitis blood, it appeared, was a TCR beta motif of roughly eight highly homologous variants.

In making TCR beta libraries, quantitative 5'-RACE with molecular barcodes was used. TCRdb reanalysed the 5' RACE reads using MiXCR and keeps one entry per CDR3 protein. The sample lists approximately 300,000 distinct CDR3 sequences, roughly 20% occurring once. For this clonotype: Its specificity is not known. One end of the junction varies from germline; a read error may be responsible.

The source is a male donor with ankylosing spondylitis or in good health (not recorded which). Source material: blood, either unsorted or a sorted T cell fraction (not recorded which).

The CDR3 DNA follows: TGTACCACCAGCAGCGGGCTAGCGGGAGGGCTAGCCAAAAACATTCAGTACTTC. It translates to CTTSSGLAGGLAKNIQYF. The chain links TRBV15 to TRBJ2-4; 12 bases match TRBD2. This CDR3 spans 18 amino acids. Germline lookup yields CDR1 LNHNV and CDR2 YYDKDF (reference sequence). The full variable domain, its missing parts supplied by reference TRBV15 and TRBJ2-4, is DAMVIQNPRYQVTQFGKPVTLSCSQTLNHNVMYWYQQKSSQAPKLLFHYYDKDFNNEADTPDNFQSRRPNTSFCFLDIRSPGLGDTAMYLCTTSSGLAGGLAKNIQYFGAGTRLSVL.